This TCR beta chain was captured by sequencing in a study of T cells expressing NK-cell markers. In the study overall: Sequencing of TCR beta repertoires drew on sorted CD3+CD56+NKG2C+, CD3+CD56+NKG2C- and CD3+CD56-NKG2C+ T cells. The eight sequenced donors comprised seven who were HCMV-seropositive and one who was seronegative. Regarding the study as a whole: The CD3+CD56-NKG2C+ fraction was also led by these clonotypes in a few donors.

With respect to this clonotype: Its matching antigen is unknown.

5'RACE template switching with UMIs produced the TCR beta cDNA. TCRdb reprocessed the 5' RACE reads; each CDR3 protein has one entry and no DNA is given. The sample table includes some 110,000 distinct CDR3 sequences. The CDR3 contains 15 residues. The receptor was derived from a woman between 18 and 75 years old in good health. The source material was blood T cells: a sorted CD56 or NKG2C T cell subset, CD4+ or CD8+ T cells, or bulk PBMC T cells (not recorded which). The chain joins TRBV12-3 or TRBV12-4 to TRBJ2-1; TCRdb returns TRBD2, unconfirmable since there is no DNA. The CDR3 region is CASSYPASADNEQFF.